A single sample gave rise to the 8 T cell receptor beta chains below, sequenced in a study of T cells in Graves' hyperthyroidism and ophthalmopathy (dated by TCRdb to the late 2010s). The library was made by multiplex PCR. Sequencing relied on an Illumina HiSeq 2000. The TCR beta CDR3 regions were amplified from RNA transcripts. For the first round of RT-PCR on the TCR CDR3, the HTBI primer set was used together with the Qiagen OneStep RT-PCR kit. The raw public reads went through TCRdb reprocessing: fastp at Q25, MiXCR clone calling, in-frame beta chains kept. A single entry per CDR3 protein holds the most common genes and DNA from its merged rows. The sample table lists 300,000 to 450,000 distinct CDR3 sequences, approximately 15% of them with a count of one. The top ten hold about 27% of the sample. Sequencing input: blood. Source of these receptors: a woman between 18 and 29 years old with Graves' hyperthyroidism that later progressed to Graves' ophthalmopathy.

This clonotype has more than one count but fewer than ten. This chain uses TRBV7-9 with TRBJ1-1; 8 bases map to TRBD1. V shed 3 bases and J 5 bases; nucleotides not matched to a gene: 11. The CDR3 loop spans 16 amino acids. Germline V gives CDR1 SEHNR, CDR2 FQNEAQ (reference sequence). CDR3 sequence (DNA): TGTGCCAGCAGCTTCGGTGGGGCAGGGGGCGCAACTGAAGCTTTCTTT. It encodes CASSFGGAGGATEAFF.

With regard to this clonotype: Possible read error: a much larger clone is one base away. This chain joins TRBV11-3 and TRBJ2-7, with D maybe TRBD2 (5 bases). The CDR3 is made up of 16 amino acids. The germline V gene encodes CDR1 SGHNT and CDR2 YENEEA. DNA for the CDR3: TGTGCCTGCAGCTCCCGAGCAAGCTCTAGCACCTACGAGCAGTACTTC. Protein sequence: CACSSRASSSTYEQYF.

This clonotype came up many times. The V and J genes are TRBV5-1 and TRBJ1-2; a possible D gene is TRBD1 (6 bases). There are 14 residues in the CDR3. The germline gives CDR1 SGHRS, CDR2 YFSETQ. Deletions cut 0 bases from V and 2 bases from J, with 8 bases between. The CDR3 sequence is CASSLVGQNYGYTF. The CDR3 DNA follows: TGCGCCAGCAGCTTGGTTGGACAGAACTATGGCTACACCTTC.

The sample holds many counts of this clonotype. The chain links TRBV11-2 to TRBJ2-3; D call uncertain. The CDR3 is made up of 14 amino acids. V was pared by 1 base and J by 2 bases, with 7 bases between. CDR1 is SGHAT, CDR2 FQNNGV, per germline. CDR3 sequence (DNA): TGTGCCAGCAGCTTAGCTAGACACACAGATACGCAGTATTTT. The encoded protein is CASSLARHTDTQYF.

The chain joins TRBV27 to TRBJ2-2, with TRBD2 identical over 10 bases. This CDR3 comprises 15 residues. The V gene's germline CDR1 is MNHEY and CDR2 SMNVEV (reference sequence). Unmatched junction bases numbered 6, after V lost 5 bases and J lost 6 bases. As DNA, the CDR3 is TGTGCCAGCAGTCTCGGGACTAGCGTAGCCGGGGAGCTGTTTTTT. Amino acid sequence: CASSLGTSVAGELFF.

The chain carries TRBV5-1 and TRBJ2-5, with D maybe TRBD1 (5 bases). With 5 bases removed from V and 5 bases from J, the gap between germline ends came to 13 bases. Per germline, CDR1 SGHRS and CDR2 YFSETQ. The CDR3 has 13 amino acids. The CDR3 region has the DNA TGCGCCAGCAGATCGACCCCAGGGGAGACCCAGTACTTC. This gives the protein CASRSTPGETQYF.

The chain recombines TRBV28 with TRBJ2-5; D gene ambiguous. The CDR3 is 13 amino acids. V was pared by 3 bases and J by 5 bases, with 10 bases between. Per the germline V gene, CDR1 is MDHEN and CDR2 is SYDVKM. DNA of the CDR3: TGTGCCAGCAGTTTCCTCAGCGCGGAGACCCAGTACTTC. It codes for CASSFLSAETQYF.

This clonotype has ten or more counts. The J gene is TRBJ2-1, the V gene TRBV7-8; a possible D gene is TRBD2 (6 bases). Germline V gene sequence: CDR1 SGHVS, CDR2 FQNEAQ. This CDR3 has 15 amino acids. The V end was cut by 5 bases, the J end by 7 bases, with 18 bases between. The CDR3 here is CASSRDPGLRNEQFF. As DNA, the CDR3 is TGTGCCAGCAGCCGAGACCCGGGACTTCGGAATGAGCAGTTCTTC.